These 11 T cell receptor beta chains were sequenced from one sample in a study of cytotoxic CD8 clonotypes in ibrutinib-treated CLL. The table came from immunoSEQ multiplex PCR; TCRdb's copy has only in-frame clones and leaves some out. The sample has 150,000 or so clones, 75% to 85% seen once. The sequenced sample was PBMCs, obtained after 36 months of ibrutinib treatment. Source of these receptors: a human donor with chronic lymphocytic leukemia.

The V call is TRBV10-2, the J call TRBJ2-7; perhaps TRBD2 as D (5 bases). CDR1 and CDR2 from the germline V gene are WSHSY and SAAADI. V was pared by 5 bases and J by 4 bases, with 12 bases between. The CDR3 contains 13 residues. The CDR3 reads CASSSGRWYEQYF. CDR3 sequence (DNA): TGCGCCAGCAGTTCTGGGAGATGGTACGAGCAGTACTTC.

J is TRBJ1-5 and V is TRBV30; 9 positions agree with TRBD1. J lost 7 bases, V lost 1 base, and 8 bases had no gene match. The CDR3 sequence is 15 residues long. CDR1 is GTSNPN and CDR2 is SVGIG in the germline V gene (reference sequence). The CDR3: CAWSGPGTGWQPQHF. CDR3 coding DNA: TGTGCCTGGAGTGGGCCCGGGACAGGGTGGCAGCCCCAGCATTTT.

The CDR3 region is CAIKALNSPLHF. The CDR3 bases are TGTGCCATAAAGGCCCTTAATTCACCCCTCCACTTT. This rearrangement joins TRBV6-6 to TRBJ1-6; no definite D call. The V gene lost 10 bases and the J gene lost 6 bases, with 10 bases spanning the gap. The CDR3 is made up of 12 amino acids. CDR1 and CDR2 from the germline V gene are MNHNY and SVGAGI (reference sequence).

The chain uses TRBV5-3 and TRBJ1-3; TRBD1 agrees at 7 bases. TRBV5-3 is classed as an ORF, of uncertain function. V was clipped by 0 bases and J by 2 bases; unmatched bases: 2. The CDR3 consists of 15 residues. The CDR3 reads CARSLVRGPGNTIYF. CDR3 coding DNA: TGTGCCAGAAGCTTGGTGAGGGGGCCTGGAAACACCATATATTTT.

Only a few counts were recorded for this clone. V gene TRBV18 combines with J gene TRBJ2-7; TRBD2 matches 10 bases. With 2 bases clipped from V and 7 bases from J, the junction kept 5 bases outside the gene matches. The CDR3 is 14 residues long. Germline V gene sequence: CDR1 KGHSH, CDR2 LQKENI. CDR3 nucleotide sequence: TGTGCCAGCTCACCAAGCGGGAGGGCAGGTGAGCAGTACTTC. Amino acid sequence: CASSPSGRAGEQYF.

The CDR3 spells CSASLGREKLFF. The CDR3 DNA sequence: TGCAGCGCTTCCCTGGGGCGGGAAAAACTGTTTTTT. The rearrangement links TRBV29-1 to TRBJ1-4; D possibly corresponds to TRBD1 (5 bases). The germline V gene encodes CDR1 SQVTM and CDR2 ANQGSEA. The CDR3 runs 12 residues. V was cut by 7 bases and J by 8 bases, with 14 bases left in between. Full variable domain (outside the CDR3, taken from reference TRBV29-1 and TRBJ1-4): SAVISQKPSRDICQRGTSLTIQCQVDSQVTMMFWYRQQPGQSLTLIATANQGSEATYESGFVIDKFPISRPNLTFSTLTVSNMSPEDSSIYLCSASLGREKLFFGSGTQLSVL.

The chain uses TRBV11-2 and TRBJ2-1; 12 bases map to TRBD2. The V segment lost 5 bases and the J segment 0 bases; nucleotides outside the gene matches: 2. CDR3 size: 16 residues. Germline V gene lookup returns CDR1 SGHAT and CDR2 FQNNGV. Written as DNA, the CDR3 is TGTGCCAGCAGCCGGACTAGCGGGAACTCCTACAATGAGCAGTTCTTC. Protein product: CASSRTSGNSYNEQFF. Full variable domain (remainder filled in from reference TRBV11-2 and TRBJ2-1): EAGVAQSPRYKIIEKRQSVAFWCNPISGHATLYWYQQILGQGPKLLIQFQNNGVVDDSQLPKDRFSAERLKGVDSTLKIQPAKLEDSAVYLCASSRTSGNSYNEQFFGPGTRLTVL.

The rearrangement joins TRBV11-2 to TRBJ1-5, with 7 bases that match TRBD1. V shed 1 base, J shed 5 bases, and the junction held 17 bases outside the gene matches. Germline loops: CDR1 SGHAT, CDR2 FQNNGV. The CDR3 consists of 19 residues. CDR3 region: CASSLGKGTVPSSDQPQHF. For the CDR3, the DNA is TGTGCCAGCAGCTTAGGGAAGGGGACAGTCCCTTCCTCCGATCAGCCCCAGCATTTT.

The gene calls are TRBV2 and TRBJ1-5; 11 bases map to TRBD1. V trimming: 6 bases; J trimming: 4 bases; junction bases outside the gene matches: 17. Looked up from germline, CDR1 is SNHLY and CDR2 is FYNNEI. CDR3 length: 19 amino acids. The CDR3 loop is CASRPSGTGGKEWNQPQHF. CDR3 DNA: TGTGCCAGCAGGCCATCCGGGACAGGGGGAAAGGAGTGGAATCAGCCCCAGCATTTT.

The chain combines TRBV20-1 with TRBJ2-7, with a possible D match to TRBD1 (5 bases). V gave up 7 bases and J gave up 6 bases, with 13 bases separating them. The germline V gene encodes CDR1 DFQATT and CDR2 SNEGSKA (reference sequence). The CDR3 consists of 11 residues. CDR3 loop: CSVKGRGEQYF. CDR3 sequence (DNA): TGCAGTGTTAAGGGGCGAGGCGAGCAGTACTTC.

This rearrangement joins TRBV6-4 to TRBJ1-5; D is ambiguous. From germline, CDR1 is MRHNA and CDR2 SNTAGT. CDR3 size: 13 residues. V lost 3 bases and J lost 9, with 12 bases in between. CDR3 DNA: TGTGCCAGCAGTGAGGCACGGGCCTCGCCCCAGCATTTT. Translated, it gives CASSEARASPQHF.